This entry describes one T cell receptor beta chain. Germline V gene data show CDR1 as LNHNV and CDR2 as YYDKDF (reference sequence). V shed 3 bases and J shed 0 bases, with 11 bases lying between them. This CDR3 spans 15 amino acids. This sample is drawn from a study of blood T cell repertoires in COVID-19. Recruitment covered over 20 US areas and drew participants whose ages spanned roughly 18 to 100 years. Here immunoSEQ multiplex PCR was the method, and the copy in TCRdb shows in-frame clones only, minus some. This sample has about 400,000 clones, with 88% found just once. The sequence was obtained from a woman between 35 and 50 years old with acute COVID-19. The chain uses TRBV15 and TRBJ1-2, with D possibly matching TRBD1 (6 bases). The sample comprised PBMCs or T cells enriched from blood (not recorded which). In nucleotides, the CDR3 is TGTGCCACCAGCAGTCCGGGGACACCTAACTATGGCTACACCTTC. It translates to CATSSPGTPNYGYTF. Using reference TRBV15 and TRBJ1-2 for the parts outside the CDR3, the full variable domain is DAMVIQNPRYQVTQFGKPVTLSCSQTLNHNVMYWYQQKSSQAPKLLFHYYDKDFNNEADTPDNFQSRRPNTSFCFLDIRSPGLGDTAMYLCATSSPGTPNYGYTFGSGTRLTVV.